A single TCR beta chain is shown here with its context. Per the authors' pipeline: The authors estimated nucleated cell counts from reference gene primer amplification. The protocol was immunoSEQ multiplex PCR, while the TCRdb copy is restricted to in-frame clones and leaves out a portion. That table gives V, J and clone size, and the DNA gave D and trimming. The data show 150,000 to 200,000 clones, under 85% seen once. These data are taken from a study of blood T cell repertoires in COVID-19. About the research overall: PBMCs, B-cell-depleted T cells, or T cells provided the cDNA or gDNA that made up the material.

Seattle patients were enrolled while actively infected and followed longitudinally. The clonotype was recovered from a woman aged 70 to 79 with COVID-19, enrolled during active disease. The sequencing sample was made of peripheral blood.

The chain's CDR3 is CASSETSRGNEQFF. The CDR3 DNA sequence: TGCGCCAGCAGTGAGACCTCAAGGGGCAATGAGCAGTTCTTC. This chain connects TRBV10-2 to TRBJ2-1; perhaps TRBD1 as D (5 bases). Germline V gene sequence: CDR1 WSHSY, CDR2 SAAADI. The V end lost 2 bases, the J end lost 6 bases, and 11 bases lay between the germline ends. This CDR3 region has 14 residues.